This TCR beta chain was retrieved from a study of cytotoxic CD8 clonotypes in ibrutinib-treated CLL. Broader study findings: Baseline levels of clonality went above those of age-matched healthy donors and moved with circulating CD8+ T-cell counts.

This clone appeared once. Its antigen is unidentified. V was pared by 8 bases and J by 7 bases, with 11 bases between. Germline V gene lookup returns CDR1 MNHEY and CDR2 SMNVEV (reference sequence). This CDR3 has 12 amino acids. Libraries of TCR beta were made from approximately 1.9 micrograms of genomic DNA that came from cryopreserved PBMCs. Clones were read by immunoSEQ multiplex PCR, and TCRdb kept only the in-frame ones, dropping some. This table has about 43,000 clones, 60% to 75% appearing once. The specimen comprised PBMCs, sampled after 12 months of ibrutinib treatment. This receptor was taken from a human donor with chronic lymphocytic leukemia. The chain joins TRBV27 to TRBJ1-4, with D uncertain. CDR3 sequence reads: CASRHLGEKLFF. CDR3 nucleotide sequence: TGTGCCAGCCGCCATCTTGGTGAAAAACTGTTTTTT.